This T cell receptor (beta chain) was captured in a study of blood T cell repertoires in COVID-19. The wider study: Material from acute and convalescent COVID-19 was sourced from the United States, Italy and Spain. T cells, B-cell-depleted T cells, or PBMCs provided the cDNA or gDNA that served as material.

Sequenced by immunoSEQ multiplex PCR; TCRdb stores in-frame clones only, minus some. The table has approximately 300,000 clones, around 90% seen once. The CDR3 has 13 residues. The germline CDR1 and CDR2 sequences are MNHEY and SVGAGI. The V and J ends lost 7 bases and 2 bases respectively, with 12 bases between them. This TCR was recovered from a young man who had recovered from COVID-19. The sequenced sample was peripheral blood. The chain combines TRBV6-5 with TRBJ2-7; D perhaps matches TRBD1 (6 bases). The CDR3 DNA is TGTGCCAGCAATCCAGGGGACGCCTACGAGCAGTACTTC. It codes for CASNPGDAYEQYF.